The sequence of this T cell receptor (beta chain) was determined in a study of T cells of healthy individuals. One entry per CDR3 protein results from TCRdb running MiXCR on the 5' RACE reads. Of 100,000 or so distinct CDR3 sequences in the sample, roughly 18% were seen once. This clonotype originated in a human donor in good health.

This CDR3 is CASTETSGVLDTQYF. The CDR3 nucleotides read TGTGCCAGCACTGAGACTAGCGGGGTCCTAGATACGCAGTATTTT. The chain carries TRBV6-5 and TRBJ2-3, with TRBD2 matching over 11 bases. Germline V CDR1 and CDR2: MNHEY, SVGAGI. Losses at the gene ends were 7 bases for V and 5 bases for J; bases not matched to a gene: 8. This CDR3 has 15 amino acids.